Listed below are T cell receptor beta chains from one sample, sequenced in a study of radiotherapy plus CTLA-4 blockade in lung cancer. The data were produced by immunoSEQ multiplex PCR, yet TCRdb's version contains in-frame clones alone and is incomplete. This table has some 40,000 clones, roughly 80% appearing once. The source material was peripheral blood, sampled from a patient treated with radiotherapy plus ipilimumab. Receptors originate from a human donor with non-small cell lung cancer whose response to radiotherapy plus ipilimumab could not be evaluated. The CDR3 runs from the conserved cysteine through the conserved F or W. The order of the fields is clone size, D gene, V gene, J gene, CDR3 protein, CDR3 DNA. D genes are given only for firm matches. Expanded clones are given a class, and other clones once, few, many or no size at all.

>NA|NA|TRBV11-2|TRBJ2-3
CASSFRRRVLGDTQYF
TGTGCCAGCAGCTTCAGGCGGAGGGTATTAGGAGATACGCAGTATTTT
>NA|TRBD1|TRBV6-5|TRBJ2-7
CASSPPDRGTGQYF
TGTGCCAGCAGCCCCCCCGACAGGGGTACAGGGCAGTACTTC
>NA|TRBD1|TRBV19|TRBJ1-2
CASSRGTGVNYGYTF
TGTGCCAGTAGTAGGGGGACAGGGGTGAACTATGGCTACACCTTC
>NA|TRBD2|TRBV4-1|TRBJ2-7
CASSLRTSGNSYEQYF
TGCGCCAGCAGCCTTCGGACTAGCGGGAACTCCTACGAGCAGTACTTC
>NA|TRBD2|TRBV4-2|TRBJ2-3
CASSPLASSTDTQYF
TGTGCCTCCTCCCCACTAGCGTCTAGCACAGATACGCAGTATTTT
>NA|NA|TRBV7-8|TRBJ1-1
CASSLSRRPAGGTEAFF
TGTGCCAGCAGCTTATCGAGAAGGCCGGCGGGGGGCACTGAAGCTTTCTTT
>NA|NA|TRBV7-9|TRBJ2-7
CASSLVGRESYEQYF
TGTGCCAGCAGCTTAGTGGGCAGGGAATCCTACGAGCAGTACTTC
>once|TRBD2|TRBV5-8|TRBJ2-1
CASSGGGISYNEQFF
TGTGCCAGCAGCGGGGGAGGGATCTCCTACAATGAGCAGTTCTTC
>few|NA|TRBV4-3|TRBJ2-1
CASSQDYISNEQFF
TGCGCCAGCAGCCAAGATTATATCTCGAATGAGCAGTTCTTC
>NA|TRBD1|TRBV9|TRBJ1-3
CASSAEDRGLDTIYF
TGTGCCAGCAGCGCGGAGGACAGGGGATTGGACACCATATATTTT
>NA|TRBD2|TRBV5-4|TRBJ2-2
CASSLAGGGTGELFF
TGTGCCAGCAGCCTAGCGGGAGGGGGGACCGGGGAGCTGTTTTTT
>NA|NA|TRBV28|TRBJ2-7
CASSSIGTAAYEQYF
TGTGCCAGCAGTTCAATCGGGACTGCCGCCTACGAGCAGTACTTC
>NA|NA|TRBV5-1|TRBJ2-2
CASSILPNTGELFF
TGCGCCAGCAGCATTCTACCGAACACCGGGGAGCTGTTTTTT
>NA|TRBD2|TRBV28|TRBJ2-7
CIAGGPYEQYF
TGCATAGCGGGAGGGCCCTACGAGCAGTACTTC
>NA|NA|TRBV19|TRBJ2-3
CASSMSPGDTQYF
TGTGCCAGTAGTATGAGTCCCGGAGATACGCAGTATTTT
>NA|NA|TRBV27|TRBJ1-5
CASRVTAYSNQPQHF
TGTGCCAGCAGGGTGACAGCGTATAGCAATCAGCCCCAGCATTTT
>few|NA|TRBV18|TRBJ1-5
CASSAAGDQPQHF
TGTGCCAGCTCAGCAGCAGGGGATCAGCCCCAGCATTTT
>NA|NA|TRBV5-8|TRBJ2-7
CASSGAYPMNEQYF
TGTGCCAGCAGCGGGGCTTATCCCATGAACGAGCAGTACTTC
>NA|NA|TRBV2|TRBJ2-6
CARTGSSGANVLTF
TGTGCCAGGACAGGAAGCTCTGGGGCCAACGTCCTGACTTTC
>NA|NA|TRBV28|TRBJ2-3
CASSSPSVGTDTQYF
TGTGCCAGCAGTTCCCCTAGCGTCGGCACAGATACGCAGTATTTT
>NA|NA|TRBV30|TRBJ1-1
CAWNTGYSTEAFF
TGTGCCTGGAACACAGGGTATAGCACTGAAGCTTTCTTT
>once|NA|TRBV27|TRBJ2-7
CASSRDSLSYEQYF
TGTGCCAGCAGTAGAGATAGCCTTTCCTACGAGCAGTACTTC
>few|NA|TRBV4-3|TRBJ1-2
CASSQAGGNVFYGYTF
TGCGCCAGCAGCCAGGCTGGGGGCAACGTTTTCTATGGCTACACCTTC
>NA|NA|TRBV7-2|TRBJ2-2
CASSPETLAWNTGELFF
TGTGCCAGCAGCCCTGAAACCTTAGCGTGGAACACCGGGGAGCTGTTTTTT
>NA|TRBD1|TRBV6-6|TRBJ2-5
CASSTPGGPETQYF
TGTGCCAGCAGTACCCCAGGGGGCCCAGAGACCCAGTACTTC
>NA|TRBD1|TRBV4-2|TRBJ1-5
CASSQVAAGGSINQPQHF
TGTGCCAGCAGCCAAGTGGCGGCAGGGGGCTCGATCAATCAGCCCCAGCATTTT
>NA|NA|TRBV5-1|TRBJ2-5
CASSLGPTGEETQYF
TGCGCCAGCAGCTTGGGGCCGACCGGAGAGGAGACCCAGTACTTC
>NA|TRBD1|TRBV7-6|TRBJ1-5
CASSLLQGDQPQHF
TGTGCCAGCAGCTTACTACAGGGGGATCAGCCCCAGCATTTT
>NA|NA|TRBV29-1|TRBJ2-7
CSVAVSSYEQYF
TGCAGCGTTGCCGTTAGCTCCTACGAGCAGTACTTC
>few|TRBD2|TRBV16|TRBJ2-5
CASSHGSLKRGGGTQYF
TGTGCCAGCAGCCACGGGTCCCTGAAGCGGGGCGGCGGGACCCAGTACTTC
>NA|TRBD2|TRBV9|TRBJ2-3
CASSVGTSGGASWGTQYF
TGTGCCAGCAGCGTAGGGACTAGCGGGGGGGCTTCCTGGGGTACGCAGTATTTT
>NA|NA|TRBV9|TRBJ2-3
CASSVTITGTDTQYF
TGTGCCAGCAGCGTGACTATTACCGGCACAGATACGCAGTATTTT
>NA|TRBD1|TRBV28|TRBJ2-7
CASSLRNRGLEQYF
TGTGCCAGCAGTTTACGGAACAGGGGGCTCGAGCAGTACTTC
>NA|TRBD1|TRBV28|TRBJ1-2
CASSMGGQGAIYGYTF
TGTGCCAGCAGTATGGGGGGACAGGGGGCGATCTATGGCTACACCTTC
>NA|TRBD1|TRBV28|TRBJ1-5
CASSFPTGLGGQPQHF
TGTGCCAGCAGTTTTCCGACAGGGTTGGGCGGTCAGCCCCAGCATTTT
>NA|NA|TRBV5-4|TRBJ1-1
CASSSQQGKGTEAFF
TGTGCCAGCAGCTCACAACAGGGTAAAGGGACTGAAGCTTTCTTT
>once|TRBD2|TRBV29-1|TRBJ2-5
CSVLGLAGFGETQYF
TGCAGCGTTCTTGGACTAGCGGGATTCGGCGAGACCCAGTACTTC
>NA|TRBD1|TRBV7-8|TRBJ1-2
CASSRRDSYGYTF
TGTGCCAGCAGCCGCAGGGACAGCTATGGCTACACCTTC
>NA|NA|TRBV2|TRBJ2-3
CASRNRVSTDTQYF
TGTGCCAGTCGGAACAGGGTTAGCACAGATACGCAGTATTTT
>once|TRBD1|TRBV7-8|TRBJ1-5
CASTPLGGQGNQPQHF
TGTGCCAGCACCCCCCTTGGGGGACAGGGCAATCAGCCCCAGCATTTT
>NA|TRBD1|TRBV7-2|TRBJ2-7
CASSLQGQGQQYF
TGTGCCAGCAGCTTACAGGGACAGGGCCAGCAGTACTTC
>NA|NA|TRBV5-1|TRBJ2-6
CASSLATIKLSGANVLTF
TGCGCCAGCAGCTTGGCGACTATCAAACTCTCTGGGGCCAACGTCCTGACTTTC
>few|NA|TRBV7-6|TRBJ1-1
CASSPWGGSEAFF
TGTGCCAGCAGCCCCTGGGGAGGGTCTGAAGCTTTCTTT
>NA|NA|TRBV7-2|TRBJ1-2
CASSLGLYGYTF
TGTGCCAGCAGCCTAGGACTTTATGGCTACACCTTC
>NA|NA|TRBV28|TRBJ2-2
CASRSGHYFTGELFF
TGTGCCAGCCGCTCGGGACACTACTTCACCGGGGAGCTGTTTTTT
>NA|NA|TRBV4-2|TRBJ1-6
CASSLTRGGRGDSPLHF
TGTGCCAGCAGCCTAACCCGGGGGGGCAGGGGCGATTCACCCCTCCACTTT
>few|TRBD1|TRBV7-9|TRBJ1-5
CASSAGTGGWGGAYQPQHF
TGTGCCAGCAGCGCCGGGACAGGGGGCTGGGGGGGGGCCTATCAGCCCCAGCATTTT
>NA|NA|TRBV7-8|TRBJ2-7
CASSSGEYYEQYF
TGTGCCAGCAGCTCCGGGGAATACTACGAGCAGTACTTC
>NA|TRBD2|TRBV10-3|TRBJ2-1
CAISLAGGDNEQFF
TGTGCCATCAGCCTAGCGGGAGGCGACAATGAGCAGTTCTTC
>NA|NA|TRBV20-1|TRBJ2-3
CSGAVADTQYF
TGCAGTGGAGCGGTTGCAGATACGCAGTATTTT
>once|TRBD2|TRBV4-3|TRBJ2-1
CASSQVGGGISYNEQFF
TGCGCCAGCAGCCAAGTCGGGGGGGGAATCTCCTACAATGAGCAGTTCTTC
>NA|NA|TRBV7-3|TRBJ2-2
CASSLQGTRYTGELFF
TGTGCCAGCAGCCTACAAGGGACTCGTTACACCGGGGAGCTGTTTTTT
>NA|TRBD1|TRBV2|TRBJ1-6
CASSAGTGGSPLHF
TGTGCCAGCAGCGCCGGGACAGGGGGCTCACCCCTCCACTTT
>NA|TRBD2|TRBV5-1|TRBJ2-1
CASSWGRTSGRLDEQFF
TGCGCCAGCAGCTGGGGAAGGACTAGCGGGAGGTTGGATGAGCAGTTCTTC
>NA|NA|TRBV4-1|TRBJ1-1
CASSQAYRGRTEAFF
TGCGCCAGCAGCCAAGCTTACCGGGGGAGGACTGAAGCTTTCTTT
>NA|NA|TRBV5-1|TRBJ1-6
CASSLGGSAYNSPLHF
TGCGCCAGCAGCTTGGGGGGTAGCGCCTATAATTCACCCCTCCACTTT
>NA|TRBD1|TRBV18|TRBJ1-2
CASSPLQGAYNYGYTF
TGTGCCAGCTCACCCTTACAGGGGGCGTATAACTATGGCTACACCTTC
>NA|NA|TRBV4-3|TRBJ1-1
CASSQDRNTEAFF
TGCGCCAGCAGCCAAGATAGGAACACTGAAGCTTTCTTT
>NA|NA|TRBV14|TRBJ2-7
CASSHLTRASSYEQYF
TGTGCCAGCAGCCACCTGACTCGCGCGAGCTCCTACGAGCAGTACTTC